This section outlines one T cell receptor (beta chain) sequence together with its context. The data were obtained in a study of blood T cell repertoires in COVID-19. Sequencing was performed with immunoSEQ multiplex PCR; in TCRdb, only in-frame clones are kept and a portion is missing. This table has 40,000 to 55,000 clones, roughly 91% appearing once. V shed 3 bases and J 1 base; nucleotides not matched to a gene: 10. This CDR3 contains 17 residues. Germline lookup yields CDR1 SEHNR and CDR2 FQNEAQ (reference sequence). The chain uses TRBV7-9 and TRBJ2-7; 9 nucleotides align to TRBD2. Sequencing was performed on peripheral blood. The sequence was obtained from a man aged 45 to 65 with active COVID-19. As DNA, the CDR3 is TGTGCCAGCAGCTTGGGGCAAACTAGCGGGCGGTCCTACGAGCAGTACTTC. This sequence encodes CASSLGQTSGRSYEQYF.